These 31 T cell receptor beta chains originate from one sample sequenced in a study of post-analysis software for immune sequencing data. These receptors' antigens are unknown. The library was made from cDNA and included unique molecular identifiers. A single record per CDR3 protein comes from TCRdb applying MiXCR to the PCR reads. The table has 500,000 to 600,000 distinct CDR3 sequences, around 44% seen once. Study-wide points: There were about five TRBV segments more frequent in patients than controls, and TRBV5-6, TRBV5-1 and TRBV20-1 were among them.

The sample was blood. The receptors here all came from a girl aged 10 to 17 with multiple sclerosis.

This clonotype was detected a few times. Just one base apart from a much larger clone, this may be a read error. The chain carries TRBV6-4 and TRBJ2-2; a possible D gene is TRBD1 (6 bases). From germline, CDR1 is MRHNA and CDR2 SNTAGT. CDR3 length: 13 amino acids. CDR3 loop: CASSDRDTGERFF. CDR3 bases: TGTGCCAGCAGTGACAGGGACACCGGGGAGCGGTTTTTT.

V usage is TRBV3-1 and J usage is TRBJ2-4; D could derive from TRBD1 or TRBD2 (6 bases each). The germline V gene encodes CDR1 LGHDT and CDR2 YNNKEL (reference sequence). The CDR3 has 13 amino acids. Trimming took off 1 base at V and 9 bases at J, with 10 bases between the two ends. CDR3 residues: CASSQAEGGIQYF. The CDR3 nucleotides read TGTGCCAGCAGCCAAGCAGAGGGGGGCATTCAGTACTTC.

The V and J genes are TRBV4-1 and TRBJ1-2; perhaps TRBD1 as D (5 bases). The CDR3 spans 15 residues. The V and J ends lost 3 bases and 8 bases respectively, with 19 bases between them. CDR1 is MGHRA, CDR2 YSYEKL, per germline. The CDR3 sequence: CASSHPRGQLGGYTF. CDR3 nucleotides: TGCGCCAGCAGCCACCCTCGGGGCCAGCTGGGGGGCTACACCTTC.

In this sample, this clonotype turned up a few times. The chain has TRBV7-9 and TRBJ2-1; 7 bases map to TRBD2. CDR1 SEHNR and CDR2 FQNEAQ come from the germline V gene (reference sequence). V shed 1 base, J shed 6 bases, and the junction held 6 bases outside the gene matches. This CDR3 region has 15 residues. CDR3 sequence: CASSLGRESGNEQFF. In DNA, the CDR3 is TGTGCCAGCAGCTTAGGGCGGGAGTCCGGCAATGAGCAGTTCTTC.

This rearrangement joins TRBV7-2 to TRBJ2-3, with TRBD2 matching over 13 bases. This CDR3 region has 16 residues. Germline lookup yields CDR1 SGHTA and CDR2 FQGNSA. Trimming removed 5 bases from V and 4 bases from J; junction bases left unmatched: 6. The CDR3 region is CASSRTSGGAADTQYF. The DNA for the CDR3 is TGTGCCAGCAGCCGCACTAGCGGGGGGGCCGCAGATACGCAGTATTTT.

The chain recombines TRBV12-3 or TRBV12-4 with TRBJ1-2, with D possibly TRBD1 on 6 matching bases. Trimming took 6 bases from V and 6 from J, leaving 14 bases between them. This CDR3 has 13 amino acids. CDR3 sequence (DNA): TGTGCCAGCAGAGCTACAGGGTTGGATGGCTACACCTTC. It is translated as CASRATGLDGYTF.

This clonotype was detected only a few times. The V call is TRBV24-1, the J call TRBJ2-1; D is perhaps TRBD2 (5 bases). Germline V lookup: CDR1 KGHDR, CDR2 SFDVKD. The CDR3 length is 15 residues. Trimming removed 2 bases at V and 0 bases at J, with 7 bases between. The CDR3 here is CATSDSGSSYNEQFF. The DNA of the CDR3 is TGTGCCACCAGTGATTCGGGAAGCTCCTACAATGAGCAGTTCTTC.

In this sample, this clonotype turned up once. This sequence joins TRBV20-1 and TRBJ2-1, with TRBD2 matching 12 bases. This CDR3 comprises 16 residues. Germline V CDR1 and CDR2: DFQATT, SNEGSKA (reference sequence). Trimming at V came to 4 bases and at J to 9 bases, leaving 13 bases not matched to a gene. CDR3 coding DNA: TGCAGTGCTACAAATCCGGGACTAGCGGGTTTTGGTGAGCAGTTCTTC. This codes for CSATNPGLAGFGEQFF.

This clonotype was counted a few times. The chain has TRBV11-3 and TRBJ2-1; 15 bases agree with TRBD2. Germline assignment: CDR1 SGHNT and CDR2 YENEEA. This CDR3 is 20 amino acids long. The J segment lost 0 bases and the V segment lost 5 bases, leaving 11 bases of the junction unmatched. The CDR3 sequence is CASSPRGLAGGGSSYNEQFF. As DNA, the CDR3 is TGTGCCAGCAGCCCTAGGGGACTAGCGGGAGGTGGGAGCTCCTACAATGAGCAGTTCTTC.

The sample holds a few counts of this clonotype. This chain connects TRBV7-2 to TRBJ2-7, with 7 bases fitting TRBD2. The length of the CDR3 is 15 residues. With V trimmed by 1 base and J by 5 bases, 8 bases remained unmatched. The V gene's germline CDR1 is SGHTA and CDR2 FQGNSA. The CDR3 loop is CASSLGGRAGDEQYF. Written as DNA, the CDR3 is TGTGCCAGCAGCTTAGGTGGGAGGGCCGGAGACGAGCAGTACTTC.

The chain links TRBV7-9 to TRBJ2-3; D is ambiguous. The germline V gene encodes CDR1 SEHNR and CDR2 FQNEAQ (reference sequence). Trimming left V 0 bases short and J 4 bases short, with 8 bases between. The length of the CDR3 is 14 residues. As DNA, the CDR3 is TGTGCCAGCAGCTTAGCGGATCTCTCAGATACGCAGTATTTT. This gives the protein CASSLADLSDTQYF.

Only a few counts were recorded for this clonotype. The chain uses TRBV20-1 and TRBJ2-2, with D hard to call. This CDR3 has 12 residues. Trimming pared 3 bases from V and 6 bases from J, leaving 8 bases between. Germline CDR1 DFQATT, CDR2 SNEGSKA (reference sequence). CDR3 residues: CSAREVSGELFF. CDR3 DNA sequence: TGCAGTGCTAGGGAAGTCTCCGGGGAGCTGTTTTTT.

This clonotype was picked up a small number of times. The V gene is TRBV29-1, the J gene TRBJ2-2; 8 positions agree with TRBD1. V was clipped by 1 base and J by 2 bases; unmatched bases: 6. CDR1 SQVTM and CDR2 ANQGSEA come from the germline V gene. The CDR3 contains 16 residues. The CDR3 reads CSVEGTGRRNTGELFF. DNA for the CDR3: TGCAGCGTTGAAGGGACAGGGCGTAGAAACACCGGGGAGCTGTTTTTT.

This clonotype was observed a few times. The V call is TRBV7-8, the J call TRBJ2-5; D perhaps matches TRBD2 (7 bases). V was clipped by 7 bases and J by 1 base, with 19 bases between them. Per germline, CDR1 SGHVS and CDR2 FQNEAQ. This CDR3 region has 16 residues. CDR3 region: CASTLMGGGTQETQYF. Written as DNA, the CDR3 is TGTGCCAGCACCCTAATGGGAGGGGGGACCCAAGAGACCCAGTACTTC.

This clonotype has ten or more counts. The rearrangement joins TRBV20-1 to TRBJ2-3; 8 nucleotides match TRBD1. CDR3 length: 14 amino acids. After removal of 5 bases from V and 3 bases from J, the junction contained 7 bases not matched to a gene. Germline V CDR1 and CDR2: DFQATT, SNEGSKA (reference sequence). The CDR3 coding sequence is TGCAGTGCTGTTAGACAGGGGAAGACAGATACGCAGTATTTT. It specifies CSAVRQGKTDTQYF.

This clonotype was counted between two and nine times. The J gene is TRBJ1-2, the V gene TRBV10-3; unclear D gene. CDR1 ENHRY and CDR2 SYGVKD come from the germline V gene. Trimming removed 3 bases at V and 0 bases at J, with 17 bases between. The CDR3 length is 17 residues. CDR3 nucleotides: TGTGCCATCAGTGAATTGAAGGACGCAGGATCTAACTATGGCTACACCTTC. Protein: CAISELKDAGSNYGYTF.

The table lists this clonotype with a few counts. The CDR3 loop reads CSVDNFETQYF. CDR3 in DNA: TGCAGCGTTGACAATTTCGAGACCCAGTACTTC. The V call is TRBV29-1, the J call TRBJ2-5; D unclear. This CDR3 has 11 residues. V was trimmed by 3 bases and J by 5 bases, leaving 7 bases between them. From germline, CDR1 is SQVTM and CDR2 ANQGSEA.

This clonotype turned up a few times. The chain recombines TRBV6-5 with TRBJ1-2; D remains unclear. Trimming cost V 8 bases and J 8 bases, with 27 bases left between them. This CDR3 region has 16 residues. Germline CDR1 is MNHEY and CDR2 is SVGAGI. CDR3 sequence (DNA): TGTGCCAGCCACCGCGGACGTGAGGGTAGTTCTGGCGGCTACACCTTC. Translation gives CASHRGREGSSGGYTF.

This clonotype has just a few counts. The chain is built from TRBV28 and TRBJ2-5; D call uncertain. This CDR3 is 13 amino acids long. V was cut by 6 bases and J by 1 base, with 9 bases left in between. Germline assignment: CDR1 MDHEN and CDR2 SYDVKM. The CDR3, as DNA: TGTGCCAGCAGAGAGTCGCCCCAAGAGACCCAGTACTTC. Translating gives CASRESPQETQYF.

CDR3 sequence: CSAKTSGSVDTQYF. CDR3 DNA: TGCAGTGCAAAGACTAGCGGGAGTGTAGATACGCAGTATTTT. V is TRBV20-1 and J is TRBJ2-3, with 12 positions matching TRBD2. V was clipped by 6 bases and J by 5 bases; unmatched bases: 6. Germline assignment: CDR1 DFQATT and CDR2 SNEGSKA (reference sequence). This CDR3 region has 14 residues.

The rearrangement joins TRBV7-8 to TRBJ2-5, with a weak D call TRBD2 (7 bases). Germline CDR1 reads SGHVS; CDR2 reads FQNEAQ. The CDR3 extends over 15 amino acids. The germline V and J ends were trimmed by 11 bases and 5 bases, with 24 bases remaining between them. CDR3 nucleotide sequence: TGTGCCGGCACCAGGGGAGGGTCCCTGGGGGAGACCCAGTACTTC. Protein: CAGTRGGSLGETQYF.

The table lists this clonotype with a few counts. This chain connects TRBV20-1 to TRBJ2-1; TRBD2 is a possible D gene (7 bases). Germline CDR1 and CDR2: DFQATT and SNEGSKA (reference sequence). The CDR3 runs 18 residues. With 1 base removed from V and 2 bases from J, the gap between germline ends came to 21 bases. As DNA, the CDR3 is TGCAGTGCTAGAGGAAGAGGGGGGCGGGAGAGCCCCTACAATGAGCAGTTCTTC. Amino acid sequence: CSARGRGGRESPYNEQFF.

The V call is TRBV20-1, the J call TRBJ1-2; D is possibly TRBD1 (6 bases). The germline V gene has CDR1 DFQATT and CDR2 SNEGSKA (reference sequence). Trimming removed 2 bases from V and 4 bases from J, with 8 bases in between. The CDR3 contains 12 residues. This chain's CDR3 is CSARPQGYGYTF. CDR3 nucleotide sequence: TGCAGTGCTAGACCACAGGGCTATGGCTACACCTTC.

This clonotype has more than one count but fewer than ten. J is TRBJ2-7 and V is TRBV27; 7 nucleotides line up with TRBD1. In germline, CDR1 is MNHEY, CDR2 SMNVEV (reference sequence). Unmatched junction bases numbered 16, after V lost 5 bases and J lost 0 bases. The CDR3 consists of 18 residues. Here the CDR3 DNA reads TGTGCCAGCAGTCGAATTCACGCCAGACAGGGTATCTCCTACGAGCAGTACTTC. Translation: CASSRIHARQGISYEQYF.

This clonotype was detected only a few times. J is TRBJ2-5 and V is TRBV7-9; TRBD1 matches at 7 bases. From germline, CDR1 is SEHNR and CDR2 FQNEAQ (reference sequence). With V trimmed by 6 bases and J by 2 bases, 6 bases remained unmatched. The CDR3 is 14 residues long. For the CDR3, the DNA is TGTGCCAGCAGGCTTGGGACAGTTCAAGAGACCCAGTACTTC. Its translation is CASRLGTVQETQYF.

CDR3 in DNA: TGTGCCAGCAGCTTCGAGGGTTTTGACTACGAGCAGTACTTC. It encodes CASSFEGFDYEQYF. This chain connects TRBV12-3 or TRBV12-4 to TRBJ2-7, with D perhaps matching TRBD2 (5 bases). V was pared by 6 bases and J by 3 bases, with 15 bases between. CDR3 size: 14 residues.

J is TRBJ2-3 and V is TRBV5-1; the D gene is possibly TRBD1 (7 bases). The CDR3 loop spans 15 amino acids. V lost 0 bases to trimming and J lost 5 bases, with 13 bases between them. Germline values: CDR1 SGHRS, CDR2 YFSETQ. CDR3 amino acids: CASSLARGVVDTQYF. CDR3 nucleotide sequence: TGCGCCAGCAGCTTGGCCAGGGGGGTTGTAGATACGCAGTATTTT.

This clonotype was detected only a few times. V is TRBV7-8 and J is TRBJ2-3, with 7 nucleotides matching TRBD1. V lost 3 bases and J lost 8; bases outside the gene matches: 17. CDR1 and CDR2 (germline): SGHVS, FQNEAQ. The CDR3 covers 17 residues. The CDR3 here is CASSFKFHRGRIGTQYF. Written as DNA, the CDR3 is TGTGCCAGCAGCTTTAAATTTCATAGGGGGCGGATAGGTACGCAGTATTTT.

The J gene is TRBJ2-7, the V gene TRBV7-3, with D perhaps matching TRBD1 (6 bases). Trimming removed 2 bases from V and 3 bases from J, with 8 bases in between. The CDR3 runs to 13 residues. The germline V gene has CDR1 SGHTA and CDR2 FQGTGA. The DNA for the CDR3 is TGTGCCAGCAGCTTATACAGGGACTACGAGCAGTACTTC. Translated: CASSLYRDYEQYF.

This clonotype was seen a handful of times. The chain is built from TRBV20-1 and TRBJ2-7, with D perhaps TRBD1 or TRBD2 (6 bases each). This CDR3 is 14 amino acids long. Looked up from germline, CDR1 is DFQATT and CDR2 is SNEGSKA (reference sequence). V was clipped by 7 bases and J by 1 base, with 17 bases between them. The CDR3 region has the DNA TGCAGTGGAGAGGGGGGTAAGGGGTCCTACGAGCAGTACTTC. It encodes CSGEGGKGSYEQYF.

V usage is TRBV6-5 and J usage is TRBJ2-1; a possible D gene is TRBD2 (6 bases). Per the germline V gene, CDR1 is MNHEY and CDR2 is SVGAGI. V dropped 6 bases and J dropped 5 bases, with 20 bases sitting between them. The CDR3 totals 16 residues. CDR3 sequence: CASSSPLLGLNNEQFF. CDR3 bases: TGTGCCAGCAGCTCCCCCCTATTGGGACTCAACAATGAGCAGTTCTTC.